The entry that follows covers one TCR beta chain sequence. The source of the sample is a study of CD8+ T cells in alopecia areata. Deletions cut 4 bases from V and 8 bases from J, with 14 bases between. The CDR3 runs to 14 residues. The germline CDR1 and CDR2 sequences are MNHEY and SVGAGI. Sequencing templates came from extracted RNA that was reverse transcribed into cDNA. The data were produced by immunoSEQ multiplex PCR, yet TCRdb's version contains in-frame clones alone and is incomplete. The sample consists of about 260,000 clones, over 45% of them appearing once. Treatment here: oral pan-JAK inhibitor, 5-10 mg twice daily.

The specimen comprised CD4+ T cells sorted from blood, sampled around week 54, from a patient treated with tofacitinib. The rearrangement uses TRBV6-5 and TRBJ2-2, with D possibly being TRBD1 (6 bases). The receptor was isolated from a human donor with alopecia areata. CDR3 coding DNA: TGTGCCAGCAGTTGGAACCAGGGGACGGGGGAGCTGTTTTTT. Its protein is CASSWNQGTGELFF.